The 10 T cell receptor beta chains below all came from one sample that was sequenced in a study of vaccination and CD4 T cells after COVID-19 (dated by TCRdb to the early 2020s). What the treatment or condition label conveys for this sample: approximately nine-day PBMC culture with coronavirus spike peptide pools or control peptides (ViraFEST assay). These receptors' antigens are unknown. The library was built by means of PCR. TCRdb shows the sequencer as Illumina iSeq 100. TCR sequencing of DNA from cultured CD4+ T cells used the Oncomine TCR Beta short-read assay at the Johns Hopkins FTIC core. Using fastp at Q25 and MiXCR, TCRdb reprocessed the public reads and kept productive beta chains. Rows with one shared CDR3 protein collapse into an entry with the most common genes and DNA. The sample table records fewer than 5,500 distinct CDR3 sequences; 35% to 50% of these occur just once. The biggest ten clones account for around 40% of the sample.

The sample was CD4+ T cells from blood, cultured in vitro. The receptors derive from a human donor who had recovered from COVID-19.

This clonotype has more than one count but fewer than ten. The chain joins TRBV20-1 to TRBJ1-1; D call uncertain. The CDR3 consists of 14 residues. Per the germline V gene, CDR1 is DFQATT and CDR2 is SNEGSKA (reference sequence). V was trimmed by 3 bases and J by 0 bases, leaving 11 bases between them. CDR3 sequence reads: CSARDGTMNTEAFF. The DNA of the CDR3 is TGCAGTGCTAGGGACGGAACCATGAACACTGAAGCTTTCTTT.

The chain joins TRBV20-1 to TRBJ2-3; D gene ambiguous. CDR3 length: 13 amino acids. Trimming removed 0 bases from V and 0 bases from J, with 4 bases in between. Germline CDR1 and CDR2: DFQATT and SNEGSKA (reference sequence). Written as DNA, the CDR3 is TGCAGTGCTAGAGACGGTAGCACAGATACGCAGTATTTT. Its protein product is CSARDGSTDTQYF.

This chain uses TRBV4-2 with TRBJ2-5; D is unclear. The germline V gene encodes CDR1 LGHNA and CDR2 YNFKEQ. V lost 3 bases to trimming and J lost 5 bases, with 19 bases between them. The CDR3 has 16 residues. CDR3 nucleotide sequence: TGTGCCAGCAGCCATAAATTCGGCGAGTTAGGGGAGACCCAGTACTTC. It encodes CASSHKFGELGETQYF.

In this sample, this clonotype turned up a few times. J is TRBJ1-2 and V is TRBV7-9; 7 bases match TRBD1. The CDR3 consists of 14 residues. The V and J ends lost 5 bases and 8 bases, in that order; junction bases with no gene match: 11. Looked up from germline, CDR1 is SEHNR and CDR2 is FQNEAQ (reference sequence). The CDR3 region has the DNA TGTGCCAGCAGCAAAACAACAGGGGTTTGGGGCTACACCTTC. Its protein product is CASSKTTGVWGYTF. Together with reference TRBV7-9 and TRBJ1-2, the CDR3 gives the full variable domain: DTGVSQNPRHKITKRGQNVTFRCDPISEHNRLYWYRQTLGQGPEFLTYFQNEAQLEKSRLLSDRFSAERPKGSFSTLEIQRTEQGDSAMYLCASSKTTGVWGYTFGSGTRLTVV.

This clonotype came up a few times. The CDR3 region has the DNA TGTGCCAGCAGCAAGCCGGGCGCGTATGGGACTAGCGGGAGAAGGTGCGAAAACATTCAGTACTTC. This sequence encodes CASSKPGAYGTSGRRCENIQYF. The chain is built from TRBV6-4 and TRBJ2-4; 14 bases are a match to TRBD2. This CDR3 is 22 amino acids long. Germline trimming cut 6 bases from V and 5 bases from J; bases unmatched to any gene: 24. CDR1 and CDR2 from the germline V gene are MRHNA and SNTAGT.

The chain has TRBV7-2 and TRBJ1-3; D possibly corresponds to TRBD1 (6 bases). V lost 1 base, J lost 6 bases, and 13 bases lay in between. The CDR3 consists of 15 residues. Germline V gives CDR1 SGHTA, CDR2 FQGNSA. In DNA form, the CDR3 reads TGTGCCAGCAGCTTAGGGGGACATTTGGTAAACACCATATATTTT. It translates to CASSLGGHLVNTIYF.

The chain employs TRBV10-1 and TRBJ1-6, with 9 positions matching TRBD1. Germline V gene lookup returns CDR1 WNHNN and CDR2 SYGVQD (reference sequence). CDR3 length equals 14 residues. V shed 8 bases and J 7 bases; nucleotides not matched to a gene: 6. CDR3 sequence (DNA): TGCGCCAGCGCGGGGACAGGGAAAAATTCACCCCTCCACTTT. It codes for CASAGTGKNSPLHF.

This clonotype is labeled as large. CDR3 nucleotides: TGTGCCAGCAGATGGCTCGGCGGGGAGCTGTTTTTT. This translates into CASRWLGGELFF. The chain is built from TRBV7-8 and TRBJ2-2; D gene uncertain. The germline gives CDR1 SGHVS, CDR2 FQNEAQ. The CDR3 extends over 12 amino acids. The V and J ends lost 6 bases and 7 bases respectively, with 9 bases between them.

The V and J genes are TRBV20-1 and TRBJ2-7; 9 bases map to TRBD2. Losses at the gene ends were 6 bases for V and 2 bases for J; bases not matched to a gene: 11. This CDR3 is built from 15 residues. Germline loops: CDR1 DFQATT, CDR2 SNEGSKA (reference sequence). The CDR3 DNA is TGCAGTGCCCACCGCCCGTCTAGCGGGACCTACGAGCAGTACTTC. Translated: CSAHRPSSGTYEQYF.

The chain uses TRBV7-3 and TRBJ2-2; either TRBD1 or TRBD2 may fit D (6 bases each). The germline gives CDR1 SGHTA, CDR2 FQGTGA. This CDR3 comprises 17 residues. The V end was cut by 5 bases, the J end by 5 bases, with 21 bases between. The CDR3 is CASSSLRRGRGTGELFF. As DNA, the CDR3 is TGTGCCAGCAGCAGCTTAAGACGGGGGCGGGGAACCGGGGAGCTGTTTTTT.